The clone carrying this TCR beta chain was observed a handful of times. Its matching antigen is unknown. From the 5' RACE reads, TCRdb called clonotypes with MiXCR, one entry per CDR3 protein. The top ten hold more than 20% of the sample, which has under 300,000 distinct CDR3 sequences, around 15% seen once. This specimen belongs to a study of T-cell memory formation after mild COVID-19. Study-wide background: The study found TCR clusters largely donor specific. Regarding the study as a whole: Later expanders leaned CD4+, whereas day 15 to 85 contracting clones were balanced CD4/CD8. Of the contracting clones, CD4+ ones lay mainly in CM and EM, and CD8+ ones in EMRA. Prior to infection, memory already included some responding clones, suggesting cross-reactive memory joined.

This receptor was taken from a man younger than 35 who had mild COVID-19 (a few samples of this study predate the infection). Cell type and time point are not known. Sequenced input: PBMCs or a T cell subset sorted from them (not recorded which).

CDR3 sequence reads: CASSPRDRGMNTEAFF. In DNA form, the CDR3 reads TGTGCCAGCAGCCCCCGGGACAGGGGCATGAACACTGAAGCTTTCTTT. The gene calls are TRBV7-9 and TRBJ1-1, with 10 nucleotides matching TRBD1. V was clipped by 5 bases and J by 0 bases; unmatched bases: 6. CDR1 and CDR2 (germline): SEHNR, FQNEAQ (reference sequence). The CDR3 contains 16 residues.